Below, 27 T cell receptor beta chains from the same sample are listed, as sequenced in a study of T-cell reconstitution after alpha-beta-depleted transplantation in children. It was with unique molecular identifiers that the TCRbeta library was prepared. TCRdb ran MiXCR on the PCR reads and lists one entry per CDR3 protein. The sample carries roughly 160,000 distinct CDR3 sequences, over 8.5% recorded once. The specimen was PBMCs, collected before TCRalphabeta/CD19-depleted stem cell transplant. These receptors were taken from a boy between 2 and 10 years old with acute myeloid leukemia, due to receive a stem cell transplant.

This clonotype was seen at least ten times. CDR3 nucleotides: TGTGCCAGCAGCGTAGCGGGGGCCCAAGAGACCCAGTACTTC. Translated: CASSVAGAQETQYF. This chain uses TRBV9 with TRBJ2-5, with D perhaps TRBD1 or TRBD2 (6 bases each). This CDR3 contains 14 residues. The ends were cut back, 0 bases at V and 1 base at J, with 7 bases in the middle. CDR1 and CDR2 from the germline V gene are SGDLS and YYNGEE.

This clonotype was seen ten or more times. The rearrangement uses TRBV5-1 and TRBJ2-7; TRBD1 might be the D (5 bases). Germline CDR1 is SGHRS and CDR2 is YFSETQ. V was clipped by 7 bases and J by 6 bases, with 11 bases between them. The CDR3 is 11 amino acids. The CDR3 coding sequence is TGCGCCAGCCCGGACACCAGCGAGCAGTACGTC. Protein product: CASPDTSEQYV.

This clonotype was seen ten or more times. At one end the junction does not follow the germline gene, possibly because of a read error. The chain uses TRBV6-5 and TRBJ1-2, with D maybe TRBD1 (6 bases). Germline assignment: CDR1 MNHEY and CDR2 SVGAGI. The CDR3 contains 12 residues. CDR3 sequence (DNA): TGTGCCATCAGTACAGGGTTTTCGGGCTACACCTTC. Its protein product is CAISTGFSGYTF.

This clonotype was seen ten or more times. The chain combines TRBV7-2 with TRBJ2-6, with no clear D. The CDR3 is 16 residues long. The germline V gene encodes CDR1 SGHTA and CDR2 FQGNSA. Trimming removed 1 base at V and 0 bases at J, with 7 bases between. CDR3 DNA: TGTGCCAGCAGCTTAGTTGCGGCCTCTGGGGCCAACGTCCTGACTTTC. Encoded protein: CASSLVAASGANVLTF.

This clonotype was counted many times. The gene calls are TRBV12-3 or TRBV12-4 and TRBJ2-1; D is perhaps TRBD1 or TRBD2 (6 bases each). The CDR3 sequence is 15 residues long. Trimming removed 3 bases at V and 8 bases at J, with 17 bases between. In DNA form, the CDR3 reads TGTGCCAGCAGTTTGCGAGAGGGGGGTACATATGAGCAGTTCTTC. Residues: CASSLREGGTYEQFF.

This clonotype has ten or more counts. The rearrangement uses TRBV5-1 and TRBJ2-1; 7 nucleotides agree with TRBD1. V was clipped by 0 bases and J by 6 bases; unmatched bases: 9. CDR1 and CDR2 from the germline V gene are SGHRS and YFSETQ. CDR3 length equals 16 residues. This chain's CDR3 is CASSLAPRDSTNEQFF. The DNA for the CDR3 is TGCGCCAGCAGCTTGGCCCCCCGGGACAGCACCAATGAGCAGTTCTTC.

This clonotype was recorded at least ten times. This chain joins TRBV7-9 and TRBJ1-3; D gene ambiguous. The CDR3 is 16 amino acids. The V gene's germline CDR1 is SEHNR and CDR2 FQNEAQ (reference sequence). Trimming removed 5 bases from V and 0 bases from J, with 14 bases in between. The CDR3 sequence: CASSPQTAISGNTIYF. CDR3 sequence (DNA): TGTGCCAGCAGCCCCCAGACGGCGATCTCTGGAAACACCATATATTTT.

The sample holds many counts of this clonotype. V usage is TRBV5-1 and J usage is TRBJ1-2; possible D gene TRBD1, 6 bases. This CDR3 spans 14 amino acids. CDR1 is SGHRS and CDR2 is YFSETQ in the germline V gene. Trimming shortened V by 4 bases and J by 1 base, and 11 bases separated the two germline ends. Here the CDR3 reads CASSLSDSNYGYTF. The CDR3 DNA sequence: TGCGCCAGCAGCCTATCGGACAGTAACTATGGCTACACCTTC.

This clonotype was seen ten or more times. CDR3 bases: TGCAGTGCTACAGCTAACTATGGCTACACCTTC. It is translated as CSATANYGYTF. The chain combines TRBV20-1 with TRBJ1-2; D gene unclear. The CDR3 consists of 11 residues. The V and J ends lost 4 bases and 0 bases respectively, with 3 bases between them. Looked up from germline, CDR1 is DFQATT and CDR2 is SNEGSKA (reference sequence).

In this sample, this clonotype turned up a few times. The V call is TRBV25-1, the J call TRBJ1-5, with no clear D. Germline assignment: CDR1 MGHDK and CDR2 SYGVNS. This CDR3 spans 18 amino acids. The V and J ends lost 1 base and 0 bases respectively, with 16 bases between them. The CDR3 reads CASSEFGSRPHSNQPQHF. Written as DNA, the CDR3 is TGTGCCAGCAGTGAATTTGGCTCGCGTCCCCATAGCAATCAGCCCCAGCATTTT. Supplemented by reference TRBV25-1 and TRBJ1-5, the full variable domain reads EADIYQTPRYLVIGTGKKITLECSQTMGHDKMYWYQQDPGMELHLIHYSYGVNSTEKGDLSSESTVSRIRTEHFPLTLESARPSHTSQYLCASSEFGSRPHSNQPQHFGDGTRLSIL.

This clonotype was picked up many times. The chain carries TRBV12-3 or TRBV12-4 and TRBJ2-3; 10 bases align to TRBD2. Trimming cost V 5 bases and J 4 bases; bases outside gene matches: 6. The CDR3 has 15 residues. CDR3 bases: TGTGCCAGCAGTCCTAGCGGGAGCTTTCCAGATACGCAGTATTTT. Protein: CASSPSGSFPDTQYF.

This clonotype has ten or more counts. CDR3 coding DNA: TGCGCCAGCAGCCCCATCCCGGACAGGGACACCGGGGAGCTGTTTTTT. It yields the protein CASSPIPDRDTGELFF. The J gene is TRBJ2-2, the V gene TRBV5-1; 8 bases are a match to TRBD1. The V segment lost 4 bases and the J segment 3 bases; nucleotides outside the gene matches: 8. Per germline, CDR1 SGHRS and CDR2 YFSETQ. CDR3 length: 16 residues.

The genes are TRBV11-3 and TRBJ2-1; D perhaps matches TRBD2 (6 bases). Germline V gene data show CDR1 as SGHNT and CDR2 as YENEEA. Trimming left V 0 bases short and J 7 bases short, with 16 bases between. This CDR3 has 16 amino acids. CDR3 DNA sequence: TGTGCCAGCAGCTTAGACGCGGGAAGTGGTTGGAATGAGCAGTTCTTC. Translation gives CASSLDAGSGWNEQFF.

Concerning this clonotype itself: A much larger clone sits a single nucleotide away, making a read error possible. The V and J genes are TRBV6-2 or TRBV6-3 and TRBJ2-1; D possibly matches TRBD1 or TRBD2 (5 bases each). CDR1 and CDR2 from the germline V gene are MNHEY and SVGEGT. The CDR3 length is 15 residues. The chain's CDR3 is CASRDSGPLTNGQFF. The CDR3 bases are TGTGCCAGCAGAGACAGCGGACCTCTGACCAATGGGCAGTTCTTC.

This clonotype was recorded many times. The chain couples TRBV5-1 to TRBJ1-1; D not certain. Germline-derived CDR1 and CDR2 are SGHRS and YFSETQ. The germline V and J ends were trimmed by 0 bases and 5 bases, with 17 bases remaining between them. CDR3 length equals 16 residues. In DNA, the CDR3 is TGCGCCAGCAGCTTGGCTGGGTTCGAGTTTGGGACTGAAGCTTTCTTT. This encodes CASSLAGFEFGTEAFF.

This clonotype showed up many times. V usage is TRBV9 and J usage is TRBJ2-3; 7 bases match TRBD2. Losses at the gene ends were 4 bases for V and 2 bases for J; bases not matched to a gene: 13. The CDR3 has 17 amino acids. Germline V lookup: CDR1 SGDLS, CDR2 YYNGEE. The CDR3 is CASSSTGTTTFTDTQYF. The CDR3 coding sequence is TGTGCCAGCAGCTCCACCGGGACTACTACCTTCACAGATACGCAGTATTTT.

This clonotype was seen many times. The J gene is TRBJ2-7, the V gene TRBV7-8; TRBD1 matches at 10 bases. The CDR3 spans 16 residues. Germline V gene lookup returns CDR1 SGHVS and CDR2 FQNEAQ. V gave up 1 base and J gave up 2 bases; unmatched junction bases: 5. Here the CDR3 DNA reads TGTGCCAGCAGCTTAGTTAGCGGACAGGGGGCCTACGAGCAGTACTTC. Protein sequence: CASSLVSGQGAYEQYF. Full variable domain (outside the CDR3, taken from reference TRBV7-8 and TRBJ2-7): GAGVSQSPRYKVAKRGQDVALRCDPISGHVSLFWYQQALGQGPEFLTYFQNEAQLDKSGLPSDRFFAERPEGSVSTLKIQRTQQEDSAVYLCASSLVSGQGAYEQYFGPGTRLTVT.

This clonotype was picked up many times. The CDR3 nucleotides are TGCAGCGTTGAACCTTGGGCGGGAGGGAGCACAGATACGCAGTATTTT. Its translation is CSVEPWAGGSTDTQYF. The chain joins TRBV29-1 to TRBJ2-3; the match to TRBD2 covers 9 bases. The CDR3 runs 16 residues. CDR1 SQVTM and CDR2 ANQGSEA come from the germline V gene. After removal of 2 bases from V and 0 bases from J, the junction contained 6 bases not matched to a gene.

This clonotype was seen repeatedly, ten times or more. This chain uses TRBV6-1 with TRBJ2-6; 7 bases line up with TRBD1. The length of the CDR3 is 15 residues. The trim removed 6 bases at V and 1 base at J, leaving 3 bases unmatched. Per the germline V gene, CDR1 is MNHNS and CDR2 is SASEGT. The CDR3 sequence: CASRDRVSGANVLTF. The CDR3 coding sequence is TGTGCCAGCAGAGACAGGGTATCTGGGGCCAACGTCCTGACTTTC.

This clonotype was seen at least ten times. The chain combines TRBV5-1 with TRBJ2-5, with D tentatively TRBD1 or TRBD2 (5 bases each). V lost 0 bases to trimming and J lost 5 bases, with 17 bases between them. CDR3 length: 16 residues. CDR1 SGHRS and CDR2 YFSETQ come from the germline V gene. CDR3 DNA sequence: TGCGCCAGCAGCTTGGCTTCCGGGGCGTTCGGGGAGACCCAGTACTTC. Translating it yields CASSLASGAFGETQYF.

This clonotype was detected many times. The genes are TRBV18 and TRBJ2-7, with no clear D. The CDR3 is 13 residues long. Germline CDR1 and CDR2: KGHSH and LQKENI. Trimming cost V 2 bases and J 3 bases, with 8 bases left between them. The CDR3 here is CASSPDGYYEQYF. Written as DNA, the CDR3 is TGTGCCAGCTCACCAGACGGGTACTACGAGCAGTACTTC.

In this sample, this clonotype turned up many times. CDR3 bases: TGTGCCAGCAGGGACTCCGACTGGGGTCTAGCCAAAAACATTCAGTACTTC. Its protein product is CASRDSDWGLAKNIQYF. This chain links TRBV12-3 or TRBV12-4 with TRBJ2-4, with D perhaps TRBD2 (5 bases). The CDR3 spans 17 residues. Trimming stripped 6 bases from V and 0 bases from J, with 18 bases between.

This clonotype occurred many times. The CDR3 is CASSLAPGLATGELFF. The CDR3 bases are TGTGCCAGCAGCTTAGCTCCGGGACTAGCGACCGGGGAGCTGTTTTTT. The chain links TRBV7-9 to TRBJ2-2, with 10 bases aligning to TRBD2. Germline CDR1 SEHNR, CDR2 FQNEAQ (reference sequence). The ends lost 0 bases at V and 5 bases at J; junction bases unmatched: 3. The CDR3 covers 16 residues.

There are many counts of this clonotype. V and J are TRBV5-1 and TRBJ2-3; 8 bases align to TRBD2. The CDR3 is 15 amino acids. Germline V gene lookup returns CDR1 SGHRS and CDR2 YFSETQ. The junction had 2 bases not matched to a gene; V was cut back by 2 bases and J by 0 bases. The CDR3, as DNA: TGCGCCAGCAGCTTAGTAGCGGGAAGCACAGATACGCAGTATTTT. Protein: CASSLVAGSTDTQYF. The full variable domain, completed using reference TRBV5-1 and TRBJ2-3, is KAGVTQTPRYLIKTRGQQVTLSCSPISGHRSVSWYQQTPGQGLQFLFEYFSETQRNKGNFPGRFSGRQFSNSRSEMNVSTLELGDSALYLCASSLVAGSTDTQYFGPGTRLTVL.

This clonotype was seen at least ten times. J is TRBJ2-5 and V is TRBV7-9; 7 bases align to TRBD1. Trimming cost V 6 bases and J 2 bases; bases outside gene matches: 15. The CDR3 covers 17 residues. The germline CDR1 and CDR2 sequences are SEHNR and FQNEAQ (reference sequence). CDR3 sequence reads: CASRPKPGQRQQETQYF. Here the CDR3 DNA reads TGTGCCAGCAGACCCAAACCGGGACAGAGGCAACAAGAGACCCAGTACTTC.

This chain uses TRBV6-1 with TRBJ2-4; 13 nucleotides match TRBD2. Germline V gives CDR1 MNHNS, CDR2 SASEGT. The CDR3 runs to 16 residues. V was clipped by 5 bases and J by 5 bases; unmatched bases: 6. For the CDR3, the DNA is TGTGCCAGCAGTCCTCGGACTAGCGGGAGCGAAAACATTCAGTACTTC. Amino acids: CASSPRTSGSENIQYF.

There are many counts of this clonotype. The chain employs TRBV12-5 and TRBJ2-1; D ambiguous. The CDR3 has 14 amino acids. V lost 0 bases and J 2 bases, leaving 5 bases between the germline ends. The germline CDR1 and CDR2 sequences are LGHNT and FRNRAP. The CDR3 bases are TGTGCTAGTGGTTTGGTACAAGCCTACAATGAGCAGTTCTTC. This codes for CASGLVQAYNEQFF.